Listed below are T cell receptor beta chains from one sample, sequenced in a study of long-term antiretroviral therapy in people with HIV. TCRdb keeps only in-frame clones here, not all; method: immunoSEQ multiplex PCR. The data hold 25,000 to 30,000 clones, with 65% to 85% observed a single time. Sequencing was performed on unsorted PBMCs, taken 3 years after starting antiretroviral therapy. These receptors were collected from a man in his forties with HIV. CDR3s include the opening cysteine and the closing phenylalanine or tryptophan. Fields, in order: CDR3 protein, CDR3 DNA, D gene, clone size, V gene, J gene. D genes are given only for firm matches. Size values are once, few and many counts, or a class for expanded clones, and some rows have none.

CASSVATGSYEQYF	TGTGCCAGCAGCGTGGCGACAGGGAGCTACGAGCAGTACTTC	TRBD1	NA	TRBV9	TRBJ2-7
CASSDGAGVGYNEQFF	TGTGCCAGCAGTGATGGTGCGGGAGTAGGCTACAATGAGCAGTTCTTC	TRBD2	few	TRBV2	TRBJ2-1
CASSLEMAGNQPQHF	TGTGCCAGCAGCTTAGAAATGGCGGGAAATCAGCCCCAGCATTTT	NA	few	TRBV7-2	TRBJ1-5
CASSAQSGSIDTQYF	TGTGCCAGCTCAGCGCAGAGCGGGAGTATAGATACGCAGTATTTT	TRBD2	NA	TRBV18	TRBJ2-3
CASSSSGLAGDEQYF	TGTGCCAGCAGCTCAAGCGGACTAGCGGGAGACGAGCAGTACTTC	TRBD2	NA	TRBV11-3	TRBJ2-7
CASSATSTDTQYF	TGTGCCAGCAGTGCCACTAGCACAGATACGCAGTATTTT	NA	once	TRBV28	TRBJ2-3
CASSGWDRTYEQYF	TGTGCCAGCAGTGGCTGGGACAGAACCTACGAGCAGTACTTC	TRBD1	NA	TRBV2	TRBJ2-7
CASSFPGAEDSPLHF	TGTGCCAGCAGCTTCCCGGGGGCGGAGGATTCACCCCTCCACTTT	NA	NA	TRBV7-9	TRBJ1-6
CASSHPAGGPTDTQYF	TGCGCCAGCAGCCATCCCGCCGGGGGGCCCACAGATACGCAGTATTTT	NA	NA	TRBV4-1	TRBJ2-3
CASSYTRRQNTDTQYF	TGTGCCAGCAGCTATACCCGGCGGCAGAACACAGATACGCAGTATTTT	NA	NA	TRBV7-9	TRBJ2-3
CASSPPIAGQGNYEQYF	TGTGCCAGCTCACCACCAATTGCGGGACAGGGGAACTACGAGCAGTACTTC	TRBD1	NA	TRBV18	TRBJ2-7
CATSGIFSNQPQHF	TGTGCCACCTCAGGGATTTTTAGCAATCAGCCCCAGCATTTT	NA	NA	TRBV6-1	TRBJ1-5
CASTSYGSKDYGYTF	TGTGCCAGCACCTCCTACGGGAGTAAGGACTATGGCTACACCTTC	NA	NA	TRBV6-5	TRBJ1-2
CASSVNRQETQYF	TGTGCCAGTAGTGTAAACAGACAAGAGACCCAGTACTTC	NA	NA	TRBV19	TRBJ2-5
CASSFGEGRFSGANVLTF	TGTGCCAGCAGCTTCGGGGAGGGGAGGTTTTCTGGGGCCAACGTCCTGACTTTC	TRBD2	NA	TRBV11-2	TRBJ2-6
CAALIATTQYF	TGTGCCGCCCTAATAGCGACTACGCAGTATTTT	NA	NA	TRBV6-1	TRBJ2-3
CASKTQKAGAYEQYF	TGTGCCAGCAAAACCCAGAAGGCGGGGGCGTACGAGCAGTACTTC	NA	NA	TRBV6-5	TRBJ2-7
CASSPGQVGYTF	TGTGCCAGCAGCCCAGGTCAGGTTGGCTACACCTTC	NA	few	TRBV7-6	TRBJ1-2
CASSPLARGVGTDTQYF	TGTGCCAGCTCACCACTGGCCAGGGGGGTCGGCACAGATACGCAGTATTTT	NA	NA	TRBV18	TRBJ2-3
CASSSYIGVSYEQYF	TGTGCCAGCAGTTCCTATATCGGGGTGTCCTACGAGCAGTACTTC	NA	NA	TRBV28	TRBJ2-7
CASGIGDPNTGELFF	TGTGCCAGCGGAATCGGGGACCCGAACACCGGGGAGCTGTTTTTT	NA	NA	TRBV27	TRBJ2-2
CASSPPRDTELPQHF	TGTGCCAGTAGTCCTCCCAGGGACACCGAACTGCCCCAGCATTTT	NA	NA	TRBV19	TRBJ1-5
CASSLEVFGTEAFF	TGCGCCAGCAGCTTGGAAGTATTCGGCACTGAAGCTTTCTTT	NA	few	TRBV5-1	TRBJ1-1
CSVATGGRNEQYF	TGCAGCGTGGCTACAGGGGGACGTAACGAGCAGTACTTC	TRBD1	NA	TRBV29-1	TRBJ2-7
CASSLEGFAGELFF	TGTGCCAGCAGCTTAGAGGGGTTTGCCGGGGAGCTGTTTTTT	NA	few	TRBV7-6	TRBJ2-2
CASTPGQDLLGTEAFF	TGCGCCAGCACCCCGGGACAGGACCTCTTGGGCACTGAAGCTTTCTTT	TRBD1	NA	TRBV10-1	TRBJ1-1
CSVMFRDREYF	TGCAGCGTCATGTTCCGGGACAGGGAGTACTTC	TRBD1	NA	TRBV29-1	TRBJ2-7
CASRGYGYTF	TGTGCCAGTAGAGGCTATGGCTACACCTTC	NA	NA	TRBV19	TRBJ1-2
CASSPEGLGGEQFF	TGTGCCAGCAGCCCCGAGGGGCTCGGTGGGGAGCAGTTCTTC	NA	NA	TRBV11-2	TRBJ2-1
CASSSAQGFYEQYF	TGTGCCAGCAGTTCTGCCCAGGGTTTCTACGAGCAGTACTTC	NA	NA	TRBV5-6	TRBJ2-7